This T cell receptor (beta chain) was captured in a study of cytomegalovirus exposure and HLA in healthy donors. The PCR used 60 Vbeta and 13 Jbeta primers. Produced via immunoSEQ multiplex PCR; TCRdb's table is partial and in-frame only. The data contain about 130,000 clones, under 85% of them singletons. This CDR3 contains 15 residues. The J segment lost 5 bases and the V segment lost 2 bases, leaving 4 bases of the junction unmatched. Per the germline V gene, CDR1 is SGHRS and CDR2 is YFSETQ. V gene TRBV5-1 combines with J gene TRBJ2-2; TRBD1 matches 9 bases. Input material: PBMCs. The origin of this receptor is a boy younger than 18 in good health and CMV-seronegative. The CDR3 DNA reads as TGCGCCAGCAGCTTTTCCGGGACAGGGACCGGGGAGCTGTTTTTT. Residues: CASSFSGTGTGELFF.